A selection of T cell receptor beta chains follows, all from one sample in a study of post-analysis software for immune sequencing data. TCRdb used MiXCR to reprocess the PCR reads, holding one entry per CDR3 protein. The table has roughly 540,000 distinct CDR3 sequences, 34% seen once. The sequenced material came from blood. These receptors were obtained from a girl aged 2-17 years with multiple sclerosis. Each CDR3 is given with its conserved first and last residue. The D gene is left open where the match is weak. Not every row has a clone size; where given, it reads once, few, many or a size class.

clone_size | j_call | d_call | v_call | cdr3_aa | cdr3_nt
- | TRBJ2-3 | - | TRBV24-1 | CATSDSGLARDTQYF | TGTGCCACCAGTGATTCCGGACTGGCGAGAGATACGCAGTATTTT
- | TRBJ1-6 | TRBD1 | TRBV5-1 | CASSLDGRGPASPLHF | TGCGCCAGCAGCTTGGACGGCAGGGGGCCTGCTTCACCCCTCCACTTT
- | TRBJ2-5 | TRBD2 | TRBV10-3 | CAISEGLVQETQYF | TGTGCCATCAGTGAGGGACTAGTGCAAGAGACCCAGTACTTC
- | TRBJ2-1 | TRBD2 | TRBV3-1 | CASSQAVGRGGLRNEQFF | TGTGCCAGCAGCCAAGCAGTCGGGCGGGGGGGCCTAAGGAATGAGCAGTTCTTC
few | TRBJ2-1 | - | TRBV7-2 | CASSFRGVNNEQFF | TGTGCCAGCAGCTTTAGGGGAGTAAACAATGAGCAGTTCTTC
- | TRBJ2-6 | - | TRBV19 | CASSSLASLSGANVLTF | TGTGCCAGTAGTTCTCTCGCGTCCCTCTCTGGGGCCAACGTCCTGACTTTC
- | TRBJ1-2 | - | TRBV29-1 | CSVEDSSDGYTF | TGCAGCGTTGAAGACAGTTCGGATGGCTACACCTTC
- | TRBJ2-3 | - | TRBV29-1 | CSVELSFTDTQYF | TGCAGCGTTGAACTAAGTTTCACAGATACGCAGTATTTT
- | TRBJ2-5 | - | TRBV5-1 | CASSSEGWETQYF | TGCGCCAGCAGCTCGGAGGGGTGGGAGACCCAGTACTTC
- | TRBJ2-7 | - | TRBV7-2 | CASSLVPGPIYEQYF | TGTGCCAGCAGCTTAGTTCCAGGACCAATATACGAGCAGTACTTC
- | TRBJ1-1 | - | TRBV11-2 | CASSLDYRGVSEAFF | TGTGCCAGCAGCTTAGATTACCGAGGAGTATCTGAAGCTTTCTTT
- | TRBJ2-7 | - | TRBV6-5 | CASRGWGAYEQYF | TGTGCCAGCAGAGGATGGGGCGCCTACGAGCAGTACTTC
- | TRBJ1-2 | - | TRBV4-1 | CASSQFDYGYTF | TGCGCCAGCAGCCAATTCGACTATGGCTACACCTTC
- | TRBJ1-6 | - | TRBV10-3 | CAISEFEGTDSPLHF | TGTGCCATCAGTGAGTTTGAGGGGACGGATTCACCCCTCCACTTT
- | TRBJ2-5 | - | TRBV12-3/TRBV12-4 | CASSLRHKGETQYF | TGTGCCAGCAGTCTACGACACAAAGGGGAGACCCAGTACTTC